The 23 T cell receptor beta chains below all came from one sample that was sequenced in a study of CD8 T cells in ankylosing spondylitis. TCRdb re-analysed the 5' RACE reads in MiXCR, keeping a single row per CDR3 protein. The sample consists of 250,000 to 350,000 distinct CDR3 sequences, roughly 20% of them appearing once. The sample was blood, either unsorted or a sorted T cell fraction (not recorded which). These receptors were taken from a female donor with ankylosing spondylitis or in good health (not recorded which).

The V call is TRBV11-2, the J call TRBJ2-2, with TRBD1 identical over 7 bases. The germline CDR1 and CDR2 sequences are SGHAT and FQNNGV. After removal of 3 bases from V and 6 bases from J, the junction contained 4 bases not matched to a gene. The CDR3 sequence is 14 residues long. The CDR3 nucleotides are TGTGCCAGCAGCTTGAGACAGGGACCCGGGGAGCTGTTTTTT. Amino acids: CASSLRQGPGELFF.

This clonotype was recorded only once. The chain's CDR3 is CASPSVREIPSSYNEQFF. The DNA of the CDR3 is TGTGCCAGCCCCAGCGTCCGGGAAATTCCTAGCTCCTACAATGAGCAGTTCTTC. The rearrangement links TRBV28 to TRBJ2-1; TRBD2 might be the D (5 bases). Trimming took 8 bases from V and 0 from J, leaving 23 bases between them. In germline, CDR1 is MDHEN, CDR2 SYDVKM. The CDR3 extends over 18 amino acids.

A note on this clonotype: One junction end disagrees with the germline gene, perhaps due to a read error. The chain combines TRBV2 with TRBJ2-7; D uncertain. The germline V gene encodes CDR1 SNHLY and CDR2 FYNNEI. The CDR3 loop spans 11 amino acids. DNA for the CDR3: TGTGCCAGCAGTGAATTCGAGGAGCGGTACTTC. Its translation is CASSEFEERYF.

The table lists this clonotype with many counts. This rearrangement joins TRBV5-1 to TRBJ1-3; no reliable D call. The CDR3 covers 12 residues. Germline V gene data show CDR1 as SGHRS and CDR2 as YFSETQ. V lost 0 bases to trimming and J lost 4 bases, with 2 bases between them. CDR3 sequence reads: CASSLEGNTIYF. The CDR3 region has the DNA TGCGCCAGCAGCTTGGAAGGAAACACCATATATTTT.

The chain uses TRBV7-9 and TRBJ2-7; 7 bases map to TRBD2. With V trimmed by 9 bases and J by 2 bases, 4 bases remained unmatched. From germline, CDR1 is SEHNR and CDR2 FQNEAQ (reference sequence). The CDR3 consists of 12 residues. In DNA, the CDR3 is TGTGCCAGTGCGGGGGAGACCTACGAGCAGTACTTC. Its protein is CASAGETYEQYF.

This clonotype was seen only a few times. J is TRBJ1-1 and V is TRBV12-3 or TRBV12-4, with D maybe TRBD1 (6 bases). Trimming took off 4 bases at V and 6 bases at J, with 12 bases between the two ends. This CDR3 is built from 13 residues. Here the CDR3 DNA reads TGTGCCAGCAGTTACAGGGTTGGGGCTGAAGCTTTCTTT. This codes for CASSYRVGAEAFF.

This chain uses TRBV19 with TRBJ1-5, with D possibly matching TRBD1 (5 bases). The CDR3 is 15 residues long. CDR1 LNHDA and CDR2 SQIVND come from the germline V gene (reference sequence). Deletions cut 4 bases from V and 2 bases from J, with 12 bases between. In DNA, the CDR3 is TGTGCCAGTAGTACAAGACAGTACGGCAATCAGCCCCAGCATTTT. Residues: CASSTRQYGNQPQHF.

The chain has TRBV24-1 and TRBJ1-2; D not resolved. Germline V gene lookup returns CDR1 KGHDR and CDR2 SFDVKD. The CDR3 runs to 15 residues. Trimming removed 4 bases from V and 0 bases from J, with 11 bases in between. CDR3 region: CATSDQTAANYGYTF. The CDR3 region has the DNA TGTGCCACCAGTGACCAGACCGCAGCTAACTATGGCTACACCTTC.

This clonotype was counted between two and nine times. One end of the junction is discordant with germline, which a read error may explain. The chain links TRBV7-7 to TRBJ2-1, with 12 bases lining up with TRBD2. Germline CDR1 SSHAT, CDR2 FNYEAQ (reference sequence). The CDR3 has 16 residues. The chain's CDR3 is CASSPLTSGSTGEQFF. The CDR3 bases are TGTGCTAGCAGCCCCCTGACTAGCGGGAGTACTGGTGAGCAGTTCTTC.

The V call is TRBV5-1, the J call TRBJ1-1; possible D gene TRBD1, 5 bases. CDR1 is SGHRS, CDR2 YFSETQ, per germline. The V end was cut by 4 bases, the J end by 8 bases, with 12 bases between. This CDR3 has 12 residues. CDR3 protein: CASSPPGDEAFF. As DNA, the CDR3 is TGCGCCAGCAGCCCCCCGGGGGACGAAGCTTTCTTT. Complete variable domain (other parts from reference TRBV5-1 and TRBJ1-1): KAGVTQTPRYLIKTRGQQVTLSCSPISGHRSVSWYQQTPGQGLQFLFEYFSETQRNKGNFPGRFSGRQFSNSRSEMNVSTLELGDSALYLCASSPPGDEAFFGQGTRLTVV.

The rearrangement uses TRBV27 and TRBJ2-3; the match to TRBD2 covers 7 bases. CDR1 and CDR2 from the germline V gene are MNHEY and SMNVEV (reference sequence). V was pared by 6 bases and J by 7 bases, with 16 bases of the junction left unmatched. The CDR3 extends over 16 amino acids. The CDR3, as DNA: TGTGCCAGCAGCTGGGGGAGGGGCCAAAACTTACATACGCAGTATTTT. It yields the protein CASSWGRGQNLHTQYF.

This clonotype was seen more than once but under ten times. The V gene is TRBV18, the J gene TRBJ1-1; D is uncertain. V was cut by 6 bases and J by 3 bases, with 11 bases left in between. The CDR3 covers 13 residues. Germline V lookup: CDR1 KGHSH, CDR2 LQKENI. The CDR3 DNA follows: TGTGCCAGCTCCTGGGTCCGGGACACTGAAGCTTTCTTT. The encoded protein is CASSWVRDTEAFF. Full variable domain (outside the CDR3, taken from reference TRBV18 and TRBJ1-1): NAGVMQNPRHLVRRRGQEARLRCSPMKGHSHVYWYRQLPEEGLKFMVYLQKENIIDESGMPKERFSAEFPKEGPSILRIQQVVRGDSAAYFCASSWVRDTEAFFGQGTRLTVV.

This clonotype was found many times. The rearrangement joins TRBV12-3 or TRBV12-4 to TRBJ2-1, with TRBD1 identical over 8 bases. The CDR3 runs to 14 residues. Unmatched junction bases numbered 2, after V lost 5 bases and J lost 2 bases. The CDR3 spells CASSPGQAYNEQFF. The CDR3 DNA sequence: TGTGCCAGCAGTCCGGGACAGGCCTACAATGAGCAGTTCTTC.

The rearrangement joins TRBV2 to TRBJ2-7, with TRBD2 identical over 7 bases. The germline V gene encodes CDR1 SNHLY and CDR2 FYNNEI. Trimming removed 6 bases from V and 2 bases from J; junction bases left unmatched: 10. The CDR3 sequence is 15 residues long. This CDR3 is CASSPLTGGTYEQYF. The CDR3 bases are TGTGCCAGCAGCCCATTAACGGGGGGAACCTACGAGCAGTACTTC.

This clonotype has more than one count but fewer than ten. The V and J genes are TRBV4-3 and TRBJ2-6; no clear D gene. The CDR3 totals 16 residues. V lost 4 bases, J lost 4 bases, and 14 bases lay in between. Germline CDR1 is LGHNA and CDR2 is YSLEER. This CDR3 reads CASSPALLSGANVLTF. DNA for the CDR3: TGCGCCAGCAGCCCCGCTTTACTGAGCGGGGCCAACGTCCTGACTTTC.

This clonotype was seen a few times. The V gene is TRBV7-2, the J gene TRBJ2-3; unclear D gene. V lost 2 bases to trimming and J lost 0 bases, with 15 bases between them. This CDR3 is 17 amino acids long. Germline assignment: CDR1 SGHTA and CDR2 FQGNSA. As DNA, the CDR3 is TGTGCCAGCAGCTTATTAACCGAAGGCCCTAGCACAGATACGCAGTATTTT. Its protein is CASSLLTEGPSTDTQYF.

Notes on this clonotype: This may stem from a read error, because a much larger clone lies one nucleotide away. This CDR3 reads CSASPGETQYF. The CDR3 DNA reads TGCAGTGCTAGCCCGGGAGAGACCCAGTACTTC. The chain recombines TRBV20-1 with TRBJ2-5; D call uncertain. Germline V CDR1 and CDR2: DFQATT, SNEGSKA (reference sequence). The CDR3 is 11 amino acids. Trimming took off 3 bases at V and 4 bases at J, with 6 bases between the two ends.

The table lists this clonotype with a few counts. V gene TRBV7-9 combines with J gene TRBJ1-1; D remains ambiguous. Trimming pared 5 bases from V and 4 bases from J, leaving 26 bases between. This CDR3 comprises 18 residues. CDR1 is SEHNR, CDR2 FQNEAQ, per germline (reference sequence). CDR3 region: CASSTTQGRAHRTTEAFF. CDR3 nucleotides: TGTGCCAGCAGCACTACCCAAGGTCGGGCCCACCGGACCACTGAAGCTTTCTTT.

The chain recombines TRBV5-5 with TRBJ2-7; possible D gene TRBD1, 5 bases. Germline loops: CDR1 SGHKS, CDR2 YYEKEE (reference sequence). The CDR3 totals 16 residues. V lost 3 bases, J lost 1 base, and 17 bases lay in between. In DNA, the CDR3 is TGTGCCAGCAGCTGGGGCCAGAGTTTTTCTTCCTACGAGCAGTACTTC. This translates into CASSWGQSFSSYEQYF.

The genes are TRBV5-5 and TRBJ2-2; D may be TRBD1 (6 bases). The CDR3 totals 16 residues. Germline V gene sequence: CDR1 SGHKS, CDR2 YYEKEE (reference sequence). The ends were cut back, 4 bases at V and 4 bases at J, with 17 bases in the middle. The DNA of the CDR3 is TGTGCCAGCAGCGCGCGTCAGGGGCGCGCCACCGGGGAGCTGTTTTTT. This sequence encodes CASSARQGRATGELFF. Variable domain in full (rest from reference TRBV5-5 and TRBJ2-2): DAGVTQSPTHLIKTRGQQVTLRCSPISGHKSVSWYQQVLGQGPQFIFQYYEKEERGRGNFPDRFSARQFPNYSSELNVNALLLGDSALYLCASSARQGRATGELFFGEGSRLTVL.

The V call is TRBV5-1, the J call TRBJ2-1, with TRBD2 matching over 9 bases. The trim removed 2 bases at V and 9 bases at J, leaving 12 bases unmatched. The germline V gene encodes CDR1 SGHRS and CDR2 YFSETQ. The CDR3 spans 16 residues. The DNA of the CDR3 is TGCGCCAGCAGCTTAGATTCAGTAGCGGGAGAGGGTGAGCAGTTCTTC. Translated: CASSLDSVAGEGEQFF.

The sample holds a few counts of this clonotype. V usage is TRBV29-1 and J usage is TRBJ1-2; D unresolved. From germline, CDR1 is SQVTM and CDR2 ANQGSEA. The V end was cut by 6 bases, the J end by 4 bases, with 24 bases between. This CDR3 spans 16 amino acids. CDR3 sequence reads: CSVLVTSTTASYGYTF. For the CDR3, the DNA is TGCAGCGTCCTCGTGACATCTACCACGGCGTCCTATGGCTACACCTTC.

The V and J genes are TRBV5-5 and TRBJ2-2, with D perhaps being TRBD1 or TRBD2 (6 bases each). This CDR3 has 13 amino acids. Per germline, CDR1 SGHKS and CDR2 YYEKEE (reference sequence). The V gene lost 9 bases and the J gene lost 5 bases, with 14 bases spanning the gap. The CDR3 protein is CAISRGTTGELFF. The CDR3 DNA is TGTGCCATTTCCCGGGGGACAACCGGGGAGCTGTTTTTT.